The entry below gives a single TCR beta chain sequence along with its context. The target antigen is unknown. Deep was the level used in running the assay. Unsorted PBMCs provided DNA that was sequenced on ten immunoSEQ deep assay plates. This table comes from immunoSEQ multiplex PCR, and its TCRdb copy is limited to in-frame clones, with some not included. The table includes around 440,000 clones, 60% to 80% detected once. The sample is drawn from a study of shared clonotypes between healthy human individuals. Only Caucasian adults living in Nashville, Tennessee made up the donor group. Study observations and caveats: The researchers took only blood, and tissue repertoires probably look different.

The V end was cut by 5 bases, the J end by 2 bases, with 16 bases between. Germline CDR1 is SGHAT and CDR2 is FQDESV (reference sequence). This CDR3 has 17 residues. The rearrangement uses TRBV11-1 and TRBJ2-6; D is possibly TRBD1 (6 bases). Sequenced input: PBMCs. The sequence was collected from a woman between 40 and 55 years old in good health. Some clones in this sample may be carry-over from other donors' samples. In DNA form, the CDR3 reads TGTGCCAGCAGCCCGGACAGCCCTCGGGCTGGGGCCAACGTCCTGACTTTC. The encoded protein is CASSPDSPRAGANVLTF.